The 18 T cell receptor beta chains presented below share a single source sample, sequenced in a study of cytomegalovirus exposure and HLA in healthy donors. 60 Vbeta and 13 Jbeta primers were used in PCR. Data came from immunoSEQ multiplex PCR; TCRdb stores just in-frame clones and leaves some out. The sample includes approximately 150,000 clones, around four fifths seen only once; the top ten take 1.2% to 1.5%. Source material: PBMCs. All receptors come from a woman aged 25 to 39 in good health and CMV-seropositive.

This chain connects TRBV4-2 to TRBJ2-3, with 11 positions matching TRBD2. The CDR3 has 18 residues. Trimming at V came to 0 bases and at J to 0 bases, leaving 5 bases not matched to a gene. Per the germline V gene, CDR1 is LGHNA and CDR2 is YNFKEQ. The CDR3: CASSQEWLAGGSTDTQYF. CDR3 nucleotide sequence: TGTGCCAGCAGCCAAGAGTGGCTAGCGGGAGGAAGCACAGATACGCAGTATTTT.

This clone was seen a few times. The chain carries TRBV5-1 and TRBJ2-5; a possible D gene is TRBD2 (6 bases). Germline assignment: CDR1 SGHRS and CDR2 YFSETQ. Trimming cost V 3 bases and J 5 bases, with 17 bases left between them. The CDR3 is made up of 15 amino acids. This CDR3 is CASSSRDSQRETQYF. In DNA, the CDR3 is TGCGCCAGCAGCTCTCGGGACTCCCAGAGGGAGACCCAGTACTTC.

This clone has only one observation. The J gene is TRBJ1-5, the V gene TRBV5-6; 9 nucleotides line up with TRBD1. Looked up from germline, CDR1 is SGHDT and CDR2 is YYEEEE. The CDR3 extends over 15 amino acids. Unmatched junction bases numbered 5, after V lost 5 bases and J lost 2 bases. The CDR3 DNA follows: TGTGCCAGCAGTACAGGGGGCGGGGGCAATCAGCCCCAGCATTTT. Amino acid sequence: CASSTGGGGNQPQHF.

This chain connects TRBV12-5 to TRBJ2-7, with 7 positions matching TRBD1. Losses at the gene ends were 5 bases for V and 6 bases for J; bases not matched to a gene: 7. The CDR3 spans 13 residues. CDR1 is LGHNT, CDR2 FRNRAP, per germline. The CDR3 sequence: CASGRDSRGEQYF. The CDR3 bases are TGTGCTAGTGGTAGGGACAGTCGAGGCGAGCAGTACTTC.

The rearrangement joins TRBV10-3 to TRBJ1-1; a possible D gene is TRBD1 (6 bases). The CDR3 length is 14 residues. CDR1 and CDR2 (germline): ENHRY, SYGVKD. Trimming removed 4 bases at V and 5 bases at J, with 14 bases between. This CDR3 is CAISVGGARTEAFF. In nucleotides, the CDR3 is TGTGCCATCAGTGTTGGGGGGGCACGGACTGAAGCTTTCTTT.

J is TRBJ1-2 and V is TRBV10-2; TRBD1 matches 7 bases. The CDR3 length is 14 residues. J gave up 4 bases and V 6 bases, and 8 bases lay outside the gene matches. Germline V lookup: CDR1 WSHSY, CDR2 SAAADI. The CDR3 loop reads CASRAGTVLYGYTF. In DNA form, the CDR3 reads TGCGCCAGCAGAGCCGGGACAGTTCTCTATGGCTACACCTTC.

V is TRBV7-2 and J is TRBJ1-2; perhaps TRBD1 as D (5 bases). Germline V CDR1 and CDR2: SGHTA, FQGNSA. V was trimmed by 7 bases and J by 1 base, leaving 16 bases between them. The CDR3 totals 15 residues. The DNA of the CDR3 is TGTGCCAGCATCCTGGGGGGGTTCAGTAACTATGGCTACACCTTC. Its translation is CASILGGFSNYGYTF.

This clone has more than one count but fewer than ten. The V call is TRBV5-1, the J call TRBJ2-3, with 14 nucleotides matching TRBD2. V was clipped by 5 bases and J by 2 bases; unmatched bases: 7. Germline V gives CDR1 SGHRS, CDR2 YFSETQ. There are 17 residues in the CDR3. The CDR3 reads CASRSRLAGGPTDTQYF. CDR3 in DNA: TGCGCCAGCAGGTCCCGACTAGCGGGAGGGCCCACAGATACGCAGTATTTT.

V and J are TRBV9 and TRBJ2-1; D is possibly TRBD2 (5 bases). The V gene lost 0 bases and the J gene lost 0 bases, with 19 bases spanning the gap. This CDR3 has 19 residues. Germline-derived CDR1 and CDR2 are SGDLS and YYNGEE. Written as DNA, the CDR3 is TGTGCCAGCAGCGTAGCGGCTAGCTCACGCTCTCCCTCCTACAATGAGCAGTTCTTC. Protein product: CASSVAASSRSPSYNEQFF. The full variable domain, completed using reference TRBV9 and TRBJ2-1, is DSGVTQTPKHLITATGQRVTLRCSPRSGDLSVYWYQQSLDQGLQFLIQYYNGEERAKGNILERFSAQQFPDLHSELNLSSLELGDSALYFCASSVAASSRSPSYNEQFFGPGTRLTVL.

The chain carries TRBV5-1 and TRBJ2-7, with 9 bases fitting TRBD2. With 4 bases clipped from V and 3 bases from J, the junction kept 5 bases outside the gene matches. CDR1 is SGHRS and CDR2 is YFSETQ in the germline V gene. The CDR3 length is 14 residues. The chain's CDR3 is CASSPIAGVYEQYF. CDR3 coding DNA: TGCGCCAGCAGCCCAATAGCGGGAGTCTACGAGCAGTACTTC.

The chain recombines TRBV2 with TRBJ2-3; tentative D call: TRBD1 (5 bases). Germline V gives CDR1 SNHLY, CDR2 FYNNEI. The CDR3 consists of 14 residues. Trimming pared 5 bases from V and 0 bases from J, leaving 9 bases between. Written as DNA, the CDR3 is TGTGCCAGCAGTAAACAGGCTAGCACAGATACGCAGTATTTT. This translates into CASSKQASTDTQYF.

V and J are TRBV18 and TRBJ1-4, with D tentatively TRBD1 (5 bases). Between the trimmed V and J ends, which lost 3 bases and 3 bases, there was a span of 8 bases. This CDR3 contains 14 residues. The V gene's germline CDR1 is KGHSH and CDR2 LQKENI. CDR3 DNA: TGTGCCAGCTCACCGCAGGGTCCTAATGAAAAACTGTTTTTT. Residues: CASSPQGPNEKLFF.

Comments on this clone: The sample carries other DNA sequences with the same CDR3. The chain employs TRBV7-9 and TRBJ1-1; no clear D gene. The CDR3 spans 13 residues. With 0 bases removed from V and 8 bases from J, the gap between germline ends came to 10 bases. Germline assignment: CDR1 SEHNR and CDR2 FQNEAQ (reference sequence). In DNA, the CDR3 is TGTGCCAGCAGCTTAGCGAGCGGTGGGGAAGCTTTCTTT. It translates to CASSLASGGEAFF.

The CDR3 nucleotides are TGTGCCAGTACCGAGCGGGAGGGAAACATTCAGTACTTC. It encodes CASTEREGNIQYF. This chain uses TRBV19 with TRBJ2-4; 10 nucleotides agree with TRBD2. This CDR3 has 13 amino acids. Germline CDR1 is LNHDA and CDR2 is SQIVND (reference sequence). With 7 bases clipped from V and 6 bases from J, the junction kept 3 bases outside the gene matches.

The gene calls are TRBV7-6 and TRBJ2-7; 7 nucleotides align to TRBD1. With 7 bases clipped from V and 3 bases from J, the junction kept 0 bases outside the gene matches. This CDR3 spans 11 amino acids. Germline V CDR1 and CDR2: SGHVS, FNYEAQ. The CDR3 nucleotides read TGTGCCAGCACAGGGGGCTACGAGCAGTACTTC. This encodes CASTGGYEQYF.

In this sample, this clone turned up once. The chain employs TRBV4-3 and TRBJ2-5; TRBD2 agrees at 7 bases. The CDR3 extends over 16 amino acids. Per the germline V gene, CDR1 is LGHNA and CDR2 is YSLEER. The V segment lost 1 base and the J segment 4 bases; nucleotides outside the gene matches: 9. This CDR3 is CASSQAGGSGTETQYF. In DNA form, the CDR3 reads TGCGCCAGCAGCCAAGCCGGCGGGAGCGGTACAGAGACCCAGTACTTC.

The CDR3 nucleotides read TGCGCCAGCAGCTTGAGGACAGGGGATAATTCACCCCTCCACTTT. Protein: CASSLRTGDNSPLHF. The chain combines TRBV5-1 with TRBJ1-6; 9 bases line up with TRBD1. CDR1 SGHRS and CDR2 YFSETQ come from the germline V gene. V shed 1 base, J shed 5 bases, and the junction held 1 base outside the gene matches. This CDR3 has 15 residues.

The chain's CDR3 is CASSSIGLAGHYNEQFF. The CDR3 DNA sequence: TGTGCCAGCAGTTCAATAGGACTAGCGGGACACTACAATGAGCAGTTCTTC. The chain combines TRBV28 with TRBJ2-1; 12 positions match TRBD2. CDR1 and CDR2 from the germline V gene are MDHEN and SYDVKM. The CDR3 loop spans 17 amino acids. V dropped 4 bases and J dropped 3; count of bases not matched to a gene: 7.